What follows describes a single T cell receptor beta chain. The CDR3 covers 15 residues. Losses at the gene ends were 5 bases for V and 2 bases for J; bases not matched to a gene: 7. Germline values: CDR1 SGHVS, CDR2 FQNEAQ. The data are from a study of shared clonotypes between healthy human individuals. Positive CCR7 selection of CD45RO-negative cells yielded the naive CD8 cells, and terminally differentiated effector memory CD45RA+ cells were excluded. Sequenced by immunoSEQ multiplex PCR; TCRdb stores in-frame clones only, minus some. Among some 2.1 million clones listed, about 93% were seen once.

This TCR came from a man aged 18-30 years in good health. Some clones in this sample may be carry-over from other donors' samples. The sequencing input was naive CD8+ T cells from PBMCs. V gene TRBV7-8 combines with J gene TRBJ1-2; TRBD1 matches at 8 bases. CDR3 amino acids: CASSHQQGANYGYTF. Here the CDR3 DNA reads TGTGCCAGCAGCCACCAGCAGGGGGCAAACTATGGCTACACCTTC.